This TCR beta chain was found in a study of CD8 T cells in ankylosing spondylitis. This clonotype was seen many times. Its target is not known. Trimming stripped 0 bases from V and 0 bases from J, with 12 bases between. In germline, CDR1 is LNHNV, CDR2 YYDKDF (reference sequence). The CDR3 consists of 16 residues. TCRdb fed the 5' RACE reads into MiXCR, producing one record per CDR3 protein. The sample yields 30,000 to 35,000 distinct CDR3 sequences, about 31% seen once. Study-wide findings and caveats: In ankylosing spondylitis patients, matched synovial fluid reportedly showed significant enrichment of disease-linked clones.

The receptor was isolated from a male donor with ankylosing spondylitis. This sequence joins TRBV15 and TRBJ2-7; possibly TRBD2 for D (5 bases). Sequenced input: synovial fluid, either unsorted or a sorted T cell fraction (not recorded which). CDR3 sequence reads: CATSRDIDGGSYEQYF. The CDR3 DNA follows: TGTGCCACCAGCAGAGACATAGACGGAGGCTCCTACGAGCAGTACTTC. Combining the CDR3 with reference TRBV15 and TRBJ2-7 gives the whole variable domain DAMVIQNPRYQVTQFGKPVTLSCSQTLNHNVMYWYQQKSSQAPKLLFHYYDKDFNNEADTPDNFQSRRPNTSFCFLDIRSPGLGDTAMYLCATSRDIDGGSYEQYFGPGTRLTVT.